In this sample, the clone carrying this T cell receptor beta chain turned up a few times. Per germline, CDR1 SEHNR and CDR2 FQNEAQ (reference sequence). The CDR3 runs to 15 residues. V gave up 3 bases and J gave up 5 bases; unmatched junction bases: 8. The data originate from a study of blood T cell repertoires in COVID-19. Study overall: T cells, B-cell-depleted T cells, or PBMCs supplied cDNA or gDNA.

Per the study methods: Amplification from reference gene primers served as the basis for estimated nucleated cell counts. This table comes from immunoSEQ multiplex PCR, and its TCRdb copy is limited to in-frame clones, with some not included. V and J calls and clone size are copied from that table; D and trimming were computed from the DNA. This sample has roughly 88,000 clones, with just over 90% found just once. Specimen: peripheral blood. V and J are TRBV7-9 and TRBJ2-7, with TRBD1 identical over 9 bases. This TCR came from a woman in her forties or fifties in a cohort sampled during active COVID-19. CDR3 protein: CASSFPGQGSNEQYF. The CDR3 DNA reads TGTGCCAGCAGCTTTCCGGGACAGGGAAGTAACGAGCAGTACTTC.